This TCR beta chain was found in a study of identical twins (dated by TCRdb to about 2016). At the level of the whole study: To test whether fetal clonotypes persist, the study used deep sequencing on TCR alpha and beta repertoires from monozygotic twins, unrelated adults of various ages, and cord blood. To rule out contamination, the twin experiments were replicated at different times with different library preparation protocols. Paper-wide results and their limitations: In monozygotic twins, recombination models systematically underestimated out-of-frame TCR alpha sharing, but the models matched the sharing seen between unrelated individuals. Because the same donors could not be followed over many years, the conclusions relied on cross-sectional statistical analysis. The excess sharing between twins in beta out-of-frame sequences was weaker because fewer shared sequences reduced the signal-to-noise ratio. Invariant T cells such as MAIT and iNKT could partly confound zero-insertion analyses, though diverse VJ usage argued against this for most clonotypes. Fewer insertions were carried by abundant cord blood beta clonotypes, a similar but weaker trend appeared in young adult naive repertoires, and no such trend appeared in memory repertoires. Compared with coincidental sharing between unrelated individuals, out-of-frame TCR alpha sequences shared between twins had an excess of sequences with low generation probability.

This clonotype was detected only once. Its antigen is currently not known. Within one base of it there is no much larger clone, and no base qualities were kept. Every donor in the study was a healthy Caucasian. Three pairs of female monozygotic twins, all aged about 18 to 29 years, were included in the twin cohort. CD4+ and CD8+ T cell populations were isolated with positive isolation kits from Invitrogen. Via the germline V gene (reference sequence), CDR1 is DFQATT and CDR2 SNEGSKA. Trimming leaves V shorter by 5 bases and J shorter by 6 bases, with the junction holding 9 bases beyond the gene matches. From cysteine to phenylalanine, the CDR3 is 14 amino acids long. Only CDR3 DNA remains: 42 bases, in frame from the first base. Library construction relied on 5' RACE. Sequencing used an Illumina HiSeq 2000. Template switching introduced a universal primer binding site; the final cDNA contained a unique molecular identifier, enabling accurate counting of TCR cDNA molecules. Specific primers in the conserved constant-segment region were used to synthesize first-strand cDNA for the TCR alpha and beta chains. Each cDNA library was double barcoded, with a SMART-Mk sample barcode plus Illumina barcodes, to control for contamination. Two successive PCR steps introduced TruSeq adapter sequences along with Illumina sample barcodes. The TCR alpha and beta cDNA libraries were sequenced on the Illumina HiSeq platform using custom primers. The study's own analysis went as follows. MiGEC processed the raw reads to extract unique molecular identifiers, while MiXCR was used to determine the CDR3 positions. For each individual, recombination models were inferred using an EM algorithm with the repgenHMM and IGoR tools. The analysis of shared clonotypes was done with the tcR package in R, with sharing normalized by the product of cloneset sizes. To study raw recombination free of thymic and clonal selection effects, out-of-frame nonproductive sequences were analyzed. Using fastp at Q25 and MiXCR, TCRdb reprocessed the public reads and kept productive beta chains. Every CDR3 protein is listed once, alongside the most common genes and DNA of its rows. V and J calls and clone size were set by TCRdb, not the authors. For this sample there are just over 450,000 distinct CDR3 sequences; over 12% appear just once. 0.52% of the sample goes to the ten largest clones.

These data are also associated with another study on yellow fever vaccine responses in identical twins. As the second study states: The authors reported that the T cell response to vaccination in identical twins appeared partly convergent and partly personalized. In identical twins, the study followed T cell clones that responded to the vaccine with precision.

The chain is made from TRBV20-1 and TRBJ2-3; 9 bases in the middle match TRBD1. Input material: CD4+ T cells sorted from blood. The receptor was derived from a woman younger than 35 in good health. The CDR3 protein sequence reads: CSALQGASPDTQYF. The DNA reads TGCAGTGCTTTACAGGGGGCCAGTCCCGATACGCAGTATTTT.